This T cell receptor beta chain was profiled in a study of shared clonotypes between healthy human individuals. The ends lost 6 bases at V and 9 bases at J; junction bases unmatched: 8. The CDR3 has 14 residues. Germline CDR1 is SEHNR and CDR2 is FQNEAQ (reference sequence). The naive CD8 fraction comprised CD45RO-negative cells positively selected for CCR7 and excluded terminally differentiated effector memory CD45RA+ cells. Evenly divided among several immunoSEQ plates was the genomic DNA of each subset. Generated by immunoSEQ multiplex PCR, the TCRdb table keeps only in-frame clones and is missing some. This repertoire shows hundreds of thousands of clones, 85% to 95% found once; its top ten account for approximately 0.11%.

The sequence was collected from a woman aged 25 to 45 in good health. The sample taken for sequencing was naive CD8+ T cells sorted from blood. The chain is built from TRBV7-9 and TRBJ2-1; 10 nucleotides agree with TRBD1. The CDR3 here is CASRPPTGGGEQFF. The CDR3 DNA follows: TGTGCCAGCAGACCACCGACAGGGGGCGGTGAGCAGTTCTTC.